A single sample is the source of the 2 T cell receptor beta chains below, sequenced in a study of OX40 agonist ivuxolimab in advanced cancers. TCRdb's table, derived via immunoSEQ multiplex PCR, lists solely in-frame clones and lacks some. The sample lists about 93,000 clones, about 90% occurring once. The sequencing here drew on CD4+ or CD8+ T cells sorted from blood, taken in a trial of the OX40 agonist ivuxolimab. The receptors originated from an adult with an advanced solid tumor such as melanoma, head and neck, liver or kidney cancer.

The genes are TRBV7-3 and TRBJ2-1, with TRBD2 matching over 10 bases. The length of the CDR3 is 12 residues. V was pared by 5 bases and J by 16 bases, with 8 bases of the junction left unmatched. Germline CDR1 is SGHTA and CDR2 is FQGTGA. For the CDR3, the DNA is TGTGCCAGCAGCCACTCTAGCGGGAGATTATTCTTC. Protein sequence: CASSHSSGRLFF.

The chain combines TRBV6-5 with TRBJ2-3; D not certain. There are 14 residues in the CDR3. Trimming left V 6 bases short and J 1 base short, with 11 bases between. Germline loops: CDR1 MNHEY, CDR2 SVGAGI. CDR3: CASRVARGTDTQYF. The CDR3 DNA is TGTGCCAGCAGAGTCGCTCGGGGCACAGATACGCAGTATTTT.